Given below is one TCR beta chain in context. Its antigen has not been determined. Qualities for individual bases were not recorded, and no much larger clone is one base off. The entry originates in a study of blood T cells in healthy people across ages (dated by TCRdb to between 2014 and 2016). Notes on the research overall: In model experiments, template switching captured about one uniquely barcoded TCR beta cDNA molecule for every two T cells. The study analyzed two additional independent replicas of 1 million unique cDNA reads from the same blood draw for two donors, one aged 18 to 29 and one aged 80 or older. Donors were grouped into four age groups: young (average 16 years), middle-aged (about 40), aged (about 59) and long-lived (about 89). Age-related changes in TCR beta repertoire diversity were measured in the study by deep sequencing normalized with unique cDNA molecular identifiers. Overall study outcomes, separate from this receptor: Because the CMV infection status of the donors was unknown, age-related changes in expanded clonotypes may potentially have been confounded. Compared with the aged group, the long-lived group had more naive CD4+ T cells, fewer expanded clones and increased TCR diversity, suggesting age selection. Bulk unsorted PBMC profiling prevented conclusive comparison of naive and antigen-experienced compartments. As age increased, observed TCR beta diversity per million T cells dropped in a roughly linear way, and a significant reduction was already evident by age 40. Estimates of total diversity based on one million sequenced T cells were considered lower bounds and underestimates. A strong correlation was found between observed TCR beta diversity and the percentage of naive T cells measured by flow cytometry.

Libraries came from 5' RACE. Sequencing took place on an Illumina HiSeq 2500. A second PCR of 7 to 11 cycles was performed with a sample-barcoded 5' primer and a J-beta primer mix. A template-switch 5' adaptor carrying 12 random nucleotides introduced a unique molecular identifier onto each TCR beta cDNA molecule. At least 3 million CDR3-containing paired-end reads were obtained from each sample. All of the RNA was converted into first-strand cDNA using the Mint cDNA synthesis kit, with a TRBC-specific oligonucleotide serving as the primer. After uracil-DNA glycosylase treatment, a first 18-cycle PCR used universal primers M1SS and BC2_uni_R on all cDNA. From the authors' description of their analysis: For normalization, 1 million high-quality reads were randomly selected from each sample, with every read carrying a distinct molecular identifier. Reads sharing molecular identifiers were discarded rather than binned into consensus sequences. CDR3 identification, clonotype clustering and error correction used MiTCR with a Q25 quality threshold and the strictest error-elimination algorithm. A nonparametric unseen species model with Euler transformation was used to estimate lower-bound total TCR beta diversity. TCRdb handled the public reads itself, with Q25 trimming in fastp and clone calling in MiXCR, and kept productive beta chains. Each record represents a unique CDR3 protein, reported with the most common genes and DNA among its rows. TCRdb's processing, not the study's, gives the V and J calls here. The sample table shows some 800,000 distinct CDR3 sequences, and roughly 25% are seen once. The biggest ten clones account for under 4.5% of the sample.

The roughly 42 donors, aged about 6 to 95 years, were systemically healthy Caucasian individuals from Russia. Around 9.8 milliliters of peripheral blood were collected from each donor into EDTA-treated Vacutainer tubes. Ficoll-Paque density-gradient centrifugation was used to isolate PBMCs, with at least 6 million per sample. Total RNA was extracted from PBMCs with Trizol reagent, with at least 5 micrograms obtained per sample. For every donor, flow cytometry on a PBMC aliquot measured the percentage of naive CD45RAhigh/CD27high T cells. These sequences were also reported in another study, on T cells of mothers and their children. As the second paper documents: Donors were nine systemically healthy Caucasian individuals: three mothers and their six children. cDNA synthesis consumed the entire amount of extracted RNA, loaded at approximately 1.6 ug RNA in each 15 ul reaction. In the second PCR, the M1S primer introduced both the sample barcodes and 2-4 random nucleotides. Each mother yielded over 10 million TCR beta CDR3 reads and each child a few million reads. Thymic selection similarly shapes TCR recombination output in related and unrelated pairs, with minor effect from inherited differences. Normalized repertoire overlap was always found to be slightly, but never significantly, higher in related mother-child pairs than in unrelated mother-child pairs. Persistent microchimeric T cell clones were not detected, at a sensitivity of about 90 clones per million clonotypes. The study used deep NGS to compare TCR beta repertoires of mothers and children, seeking features distinguishing related mother-child pairs from unrelated individuals. Mothers averaged roughly 40 +/- 4 years of age and children averaged roughly 10 +/- 4 years. After adapter ligation with NEBNext reagents, the libraries were sequenced on Illumina HiSeq 2000 with 100+100 nt paired-end reads. To prevent cross-contamination, the mother and child libraries were prepared a month apart and were sequenced in separate runs. For each donor, between roughly 500,000 and 2,100,000 distinct TCR beta clonotypes were identified. Naive TCR beta clonotypes were estimated from low-frequency clonotypes matched to each donor's FACS-determined naive share, without sorting.

The material sequenced was blood. This TCR derives from a boy between 10 and 17 years old in good health.

For the CDR3, the sequence is CASSFPGPEPQHF. The nucleotide sequence is given as TGTGCCAGCAGCTTCCCCGGCCCCGAGCCCCAGCATTTT. The chain employs TRBV7-2 and TRBJ1-5; the D segment cannot be called with confidence. Based on the germline V gene, the CDR1 and CDR2 sequences are SGHTA and FQGNSA. V was cut back by 3 bases and J by 8 bases, leaving a gap of 11 bases between them. The CDR3, cysteine through phenylalanine, is 13 amino acids long. Only CDR3 DNA remains: 39 bases, in frame from the first base. With the portions outside the CDR3 filled from the reference TRBV7-2 and TRBJ1-5 genes, the complete variable region becomes GAGVSQSPSNKVTEKGKDVELRCDPISGHTALYWYRQSLGQGLEFLIYFQGNSAPDKSGLPSDRFSAERTGGSVSTLTIQRTQQEDSAVYLCASSFPGPEPQHFGDGTRLSIL.